This record covers a single TCR beta chain. Its antigen target is currently unknown. There are no base qualities to consult, and no much larger clone falls within one base. The sample is drawn from a study of blood T cell repertoires in COVID-19 (dated by TCRdb to 2018 to 2021). Describing the broader study: Collaborator samples came from the United States, Italy and Spain and covered acute and convalescent phases of COVID-19. The prospective study material was composed of cDNA or gDNA derived from T cells, B-cell-depleted T cells, or PBMCs. Subjects who had been exposed to COVID-19, were actively infected with it, or had recovered from it provided the deeply sampled blood TCRbeta repertoires that made up the dataset. The repertoires were released in a freely available public database meant as a resource for research on the immune response to SARS-CoV-2. Samples were obtained from the ongoing ImmuneRACE study (first 160 participants) and from 1,200 or so subjects provided by 6 global collaborators. The sample metadata nearly always contained a de-identified subject ID, COVID-19 status, age in years and sex. HLA class I and class II types, where available, came from metadata supplied by the sample provider rather than from assay-based typing.

What the work shows at the level of the full study, not this receptor alone: Clinical and demographic metadata were provided uncurated, with the amount varying by source and participant.

The immunoSEQ Assay, a bias-controlled multiplex PCR, was used to amplify TCRbeta CDR3 regions from genomic DNA. The authors' analysis ran thus. The number of nucleated cells in each sample was estimated by amplification of reference gene primers within the assay. Sequence reads were collapsed and filtered to measure the absolute abundance of every unique TCRbeta CDR3 rearrangement. Productive Simpson clonality was computed per sample as the square root of Simpson's diversity index over productive rearrangements. What TCRdb holds here is the immuneACCESS table cut down to in-frame rearrangements. Part of the clones is not present; checked against another copy, under half of the missing clones reflect an unresolved V gene, and the others are unexplained. The DNA gave D and trimming, while V, J and clone size come from that table. A total of around 310,000 clones appear in this sample, about 90% of them only once. In total, the top ten clones hold about 8.4% of the sample.

Participants in the prospective study were aged about 18 to 100 years, lived in under 30 United States geographic areas, and enrolled through a virtual design. Cohort assignment in the prospective study relied on participant-reported clinical history from a screening survey and a study questionnaire. Recovered participants in ImmuneRACE Cohort 3 were defined as having two consecutive negative NP/OP PCR tests, clearance from a healthcare professional, or resolution of symptoms. In the prospective study, mobile phlebotomists collected whole blood, serum and a nasopharyngeal or oropharyngeal swab from each participant. Prospective study participants could optionally give additional blood draws and questionnaires over a roughly two-month period. Blood samples from the prospective study were shipped frozen or at room temperature prior to DNA extraction. Trimming costs V 5 bases and J 2 bases, and their ends lie 9 bases apart. CDR1 and CDR2 were assigned from the germline V gene (reference sequence) as MNHEY and SMNVEV. Measured from the cysteine to the phenylalanine, the CDR3 is 13 residues long. CDR3 DNA is the only sequence kept; it has 39 bases, read in frame from the first base.

This clonotype was sampled from a woman aged 30 to 39 who had recovered from COVID-19. The V gene is TRBV27 and the J gene is TRBJ1-2, with no confidently assigned D gene. The sequencing sample was made of PBMCs or T cells enriched from blood (not recorded which). The encoded CDR3 is CASSPTLNYGYTF. The bases are TGTGCCAGCAGTCCAACTCTCAACTATGGCTACACCTTC.